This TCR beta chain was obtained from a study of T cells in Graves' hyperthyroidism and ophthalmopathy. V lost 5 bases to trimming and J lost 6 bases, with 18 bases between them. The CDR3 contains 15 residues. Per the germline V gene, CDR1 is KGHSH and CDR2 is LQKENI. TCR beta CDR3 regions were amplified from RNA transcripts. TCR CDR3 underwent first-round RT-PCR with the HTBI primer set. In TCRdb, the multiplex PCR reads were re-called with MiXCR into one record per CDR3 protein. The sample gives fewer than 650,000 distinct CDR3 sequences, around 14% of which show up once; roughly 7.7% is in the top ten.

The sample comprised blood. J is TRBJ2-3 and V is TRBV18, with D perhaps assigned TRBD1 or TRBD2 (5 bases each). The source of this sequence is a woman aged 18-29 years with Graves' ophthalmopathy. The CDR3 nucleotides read TGTGCCAGCTCATTCCTCCGGGACCTCCAGGATACGCAGTATTTT. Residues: CASSFLRDLQDTQYF. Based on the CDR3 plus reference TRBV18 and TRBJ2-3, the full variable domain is NAGVMQNPRHLVRRRGQEARLRCSPMKGHSHVYWYRQLPEEGLKFMVYLQKENIIDESGMPKERFSAEFPKEGPSILRIQQVVRGDSAAYFCASSFLRDLQDTQYFGPGTRLTVL.